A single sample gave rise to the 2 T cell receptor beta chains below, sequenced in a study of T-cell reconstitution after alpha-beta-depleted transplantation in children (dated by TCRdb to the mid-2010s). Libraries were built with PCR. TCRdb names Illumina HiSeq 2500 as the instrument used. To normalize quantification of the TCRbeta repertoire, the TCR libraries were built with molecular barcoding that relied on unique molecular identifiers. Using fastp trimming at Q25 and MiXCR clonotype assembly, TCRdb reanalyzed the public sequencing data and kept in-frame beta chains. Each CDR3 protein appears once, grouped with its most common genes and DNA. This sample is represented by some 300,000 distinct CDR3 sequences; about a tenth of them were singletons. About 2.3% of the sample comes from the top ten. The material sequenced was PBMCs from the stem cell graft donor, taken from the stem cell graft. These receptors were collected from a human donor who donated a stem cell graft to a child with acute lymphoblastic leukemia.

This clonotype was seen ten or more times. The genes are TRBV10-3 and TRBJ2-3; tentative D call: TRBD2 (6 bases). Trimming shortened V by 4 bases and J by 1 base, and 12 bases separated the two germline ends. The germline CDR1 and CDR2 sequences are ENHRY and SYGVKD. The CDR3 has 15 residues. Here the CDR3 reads CAISGGTSRTDTQYF. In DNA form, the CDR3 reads TGTGCCATCAGTGGGGGGACTTCCCGCACAGATACGCAGTATTTT.

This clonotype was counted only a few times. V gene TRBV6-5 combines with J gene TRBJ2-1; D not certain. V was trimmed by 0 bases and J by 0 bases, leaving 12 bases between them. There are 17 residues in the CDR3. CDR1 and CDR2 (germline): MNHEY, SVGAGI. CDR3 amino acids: CASSYSIRVSSYNEQFF. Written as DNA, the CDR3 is TGTGCCAGCAGTTACTCTATTCGGGTGAGCTCCTACAATGAGCAGTTCTTC.